The 27 T cell receptor beta chains below come from one sample, sequenced in a study of T cells after posttransplantation cyclophosphamide. Busulfan-fludarabine conditioning, marrow transplant, and cyclophosphamide on days +3 and +4 were administered. The protocol was immunoSEQ multiplex PCR, while the TCRdb copy is restricted to in-frame clones and leaves out a portion. The table records 2,500 to 3,500 clones, roughly three quarters of them present only once. The specimen comprised PBMCs, sampled 188 days after allogeneic stem cell transplant with posttransplant cyclophosphamide. The source of these receptors is a male patient aged 55 to 70 who received an allogeneic stem cell transplant from a related donor and was CMV-positive. Some T cells may have come from the graft donor.

A single count supports this clone. CDR3 residues: CASSLDRGISPLHF. CDR3 DNA sequence: TGTGCCAGCAGTTTAGACAGGGGAATATCACCCCTCCACTTT. The chain is built from TRBV27 and TRBJ1-6, with 8 bases that match TRBD1. The CDR3 is 14 residues long. V trimming: 2 bases; J trimming: 10 bases; junction bases outside the gene matches: 4. Per the germline V gene, CDR1 is MNHEY and CDR2 is SMNVEV (reference sequence).

The chain combines TRBV18 with TRBJ1-4, with unresolved D. Germline V gene data show CDR1 as KGHSH and CDR2 as LQKENI. Trimming pared 3 bases from V and 2 bases from J, leaving 13 bases between. This CDR3 has 16 amino acids. CDR3 nucleotides: TGTGCCAGCTCACCGGCGGTTCTCGGGACTAATGAAAAACTGTTTTTT. It encodes CASSPAVLGTNEKLFF.

This chain joins TRBV7-9 and TRBJ2-3, with TRBD2 identical over 8 bases. V dropped 2 bases and J dropped 1; count of bases not matched to a gene: 5. The CDR3 spans 16 residues. Per germline, CDR1 SEHNR and CDR2 FQNEAQ (reference sequence). The CDR3 region is CASSLHAGGGTDTQYF. The CDR3 DNA follows: TGTGCCAGCAGCTTACACGCGGGAGGAGGCACAGATACGCAGTATTTT.

This chain joins TRBV4-2 and TRBJ1-1, with D possibly matching TRBD1 (5 bases). The V and J ends lost 1 base and 7 bases respectively, with 13 bases between them. Germline assignment: CDR1 LGHNA and CDR2 YNFKEQ. This CDR3 comprises 14 residues. CDR3 nucleotide sequence: TGTGCCAGCAGCCAAGCCGGGGGACGTGATGAAGCTTTCTTT. Its translation is CASSQAGGRDEAFF.

The rearrangement uses TRBV2 and TRBJ2-7, with no clear D. This CDR3 spans 13 amino acids. Looked up from germline, CDR1 is SNHLY and CDR2 is FYNNEI. V lost 4 bases, J lost 3 bases, and 10 bases lay in between. The CDR3 loop reads CASSVLGLYEQYF. CDR3 sequence (DNA): TGTGCCAGCAGTGTTCTAGGTCTCTACGAGCAGTACTTC. The variable domain in full, with the rest retrieved from reference TRBV2 and TRBJ2-7, is EPEVTQTPSHQVTQMGQEVILRCVPISNHLYFYWYRQILGQKVEFLVSFYNNEISEKSEIFDDQFSVERPDGSNFTLKIRSTKLEDSAMYFCASSVLGLYEQYFGPGTRLTVT.

The chain uses TRBV7-9 and TRBJ2-3, with D perhaps TRBD1 (6 bases). The germline CDR1 and CDR2 sequences are SEHNR and FQNEAQ (reference sequence). The CDR3 covers 14 residues. The ends were cut back, 5 bases at V and 0 bases at J, with 9 bases in the middle. This CDR3 reads CASSPDSSTDTQYF. In DNA, the CDR3 is TGTGCCAGCAGCCCGGACAGTAGCACAGATACGCAGTATTTT.

The chain links TRBV5-4 to TRBJ2-1; D unclear. Per germline, CDR1 SGHNT and CDR2 YYREEE (reference sequence). The CDR3 spans 13 residues. Trimming shortened V by 0 bases and J by 5 bases, and 6 bases separated the two germline ends. CDR3 amino acids: CASSLVRNNEQFF. The CDR3 DNA is TGTGCCAGCAGCTTGGTTAGAAACAATGAGCAGTTCTTC.

This chain joins TRBV5-4 and TRBJ2-5, with D perhaps TRBD1 (6 bases). The ends were cut back, 4 bases at V and 4 bases at J, with 29 bases in the middle. The CDR3 loop spans 19 amino acids. Germline lookup yields CDR1 SGHNT and CDR2 YYREEE (reference sequence). CDR3 sequence reads: CASSPPMGHAGAPGETQYF. The DNA of the CDR3 is TGTGCCAGCAGCCCCCCAATGGGACATGCTGGGGCCCCCGGAGAGACCCAGTACTTC.

The J gene is TRBJ1-2, the V gene TRBV9, with 11 bases aligning to TRBD1. The germline V gene has CDR1 SGDLS and CDR2 YYNGEE. V gave up 0 bases and J gave up 3 bases; unmatched junction bases: 1. CDR3 length equals 15 residues. This CDR3 reads CASSVGDRGYYGYTF. The CDR3 bases are TGTGCCAGCAGCGTAGGGGACAGGGGGTACTATGGCTACACCTTC. The entire variable domain, with the rest obtained from reference TRBV9 and TRBJ1-2, is as follows: DSGVTQTPKHLITATGQRVTLRCSPRSGDLSVYWYQQSLDQGLQFLIQYYNGEERAKGNILERFSAQQFPDLHSELNLSSLELGDSALYFCASSVGDRGYYGYTFGSGTRLTVV.

J is TRBJ1-1 and V is TRBV6-4; 7 bases line up with TRBD1. In germline, CDR1 is MRHNA, CDR2 SNTAGT. This CDR3 has 13 residues. V lost 6 bases and J lost 4; bases outside the gene matches: 5. CDR3 residues: CASSPYRGTEAFF. The CDR3, as DNA: TGTGCCAGCAGCCCCTACAGGGGCACTGAAGCTTTCTTT.

The rearrangement joins TRBV5-4 to TRBJ1-6, with a tentative D call TRBD1 (5 bases). The CDR3 totals 15 residues. CDR1 and CDR2 from the germline V gene are SGHNT and YYREEE (reference sequence). V shed 4 bases and J shed 4 bases, with 12 bases lying between them. CDR3 DNA sequence: TGTGCCAGCAGCACCGGACAAGTTTATAATTCACCCCTCCACTTT. It specifies CASSTGQVYNSPLHF.

The chain uses TRBV27 and TRBJ2-7, with 9 bases identical to TRBD2. Germline assignment: CDR1 MNHEY and CDR2 SMNVEV (reference sequence). V lost 6 bases, J lost 4 bases, and 10 bases stayed unmatched. The CDR3 loop spans 15 amino acids. This CDR3 is CASRREASGMYEQYF. The CDR3 DNA follows: TGTGCCAGCAGGAGGGAGGCTAGCGGGATGTACGAGCAGTACTTC.

V and J are TRBV10-2 and TRBJ2-3; weak D call: TRBD2 (5 bases). The V end lost 7 bases, the J end lost 0 bases, and 14 bases lay between the germline ends. The CDR3 runs 15 residues. CDR1 and CDR2 from the germline V gene are WSHSY and SAAADI. DNA for the CDR3: TGCGCCAGCATGGGAGTGTACCGAAGCACAGATACGCAGTATTTT. Protein sequence: CASMGVYRSTDTQYF.

The chain joins TRBV6-1 to TRBJ1-1, with D maybe TRBD1 (5 bases). Germline values: CDR1 MNHNS, CDR2 SASEGT. Trimming took off 3 bases at V and 6 bases at J, with 11 bases between the two ends. This CDR3 spans 13 amino acids. Written as DNA, the CDR3 is TGTGCCAGCAGTGACTACGGGGGACCTGAAGCTTTCTTT. Its translation is CASSDYGGPEAFF.

The genes are TRBV28 and TRBJ1-1, with D possibly matching TRBD1 (6 bases). The germline V gene has CDR1 MDHEN and CDR2 SYDVKM. V gave up 6 bases and J gave up 9 bases, with 14 bases separating them. This CDR3 comprises 12 residues. Written as DNA, the CDR3 is TGTGCCAGCAGCCTAGGACAGCTTCAAGCTTTCTTT. Encoded protein: CASSLGQLQAFF.

This rearrangement joins TRBV28 to TRBJ2-1; 14 positions match TRBD2. The CDR3 has 15 residues. Germline lookup yields CDR1 MDHEN and CDR2 SYDVKM. The V segment lost 7 bases and the J segment 8 bases; nucleotides outside the gene matches: 7. DNA of the CDR3: TGTGCCAGCATAACGGGGACTAGCGGGAGTCATGAGCAGTTCTTC. Its translation: CASITGTSGSHEQFF.

The chain recombines TRBV15 with TRBJ1-2; D ambiguous. The CDR3 totals 14 residues. From germline, CDR1 is LNHNV and CDR2 YYDKDF (reference sequence). V was trimmed by 0 bases and J by 8 bases, leaving 13 bases between them. The CDR3 nucleotides read TGTGCCACCAGCAGAGATCTAGCTCCGGGGGGCTACACCTTC. This sequence encodes CATSRDLAPGGYTF.

The genes are TRBV18 and TRBJ2-2; D perhaps matches TRBD1 (5 bases). This CDR3 comprises 15 residues. Trimming left V 3 bases short and J 4 bases short, with 12 bases between. CDR1 is KGHSH, CDR2 LQKENI, per germline. The CDR3 loop reads CASSPSDTSTGELFF. The CDR3 DNA reads TGTGCCAGCTCACCTTCGGACACCTCCACCGGGGAGCTGTTTTTT.

The rearrangement links TRBV6-5 to TRBJ2-5; TRBD2 is a possible D gene (6 bases). The ends were cut back, 4 bases at V and 2 bases at J, with 14 bases in the middle. The CDR3 has 15 residues. Per the germline V gene, CDR1 is MNHEY and CDR2 is SVGAGI. The CDR3 is CASSSRGLTQETQYF. The CDR3 DNA sequence: TGTGCCAGCAGTTCCCGGGGACTTACTCAAGAGACCCAGTACTTC.

A single count supports this clone. The CDR3 sequence: CASSLAVRGQETQYF. The CDR3 coding sequence is TGTGCCAGCAGCTTAGCAGTGCGGGGACAAGAGACCCAGTACTTC. V and J are TRBV7-6 and TRBJ2-5; a weak D match, TRBD2 (6 bases). The V gene lost 0 bases and the J gene lost 2 bases, with 10 bases spanning the gap. Looked up from germline, CDR1 is SGHVS and CDR2 is FNYEAQ. The CDR3 is 15 residues long.

The chain uses TRBV27 and TRBJ2-2, with D maybe TRBD2 (5 bases). Germline CDR1 MNHEY, CDR2 SMNVEV (reference sequence). V lost 5 bases to trimming and J lost 7 bases, with 5 bases between them. The CDR3 is made up of 11 amino acids. CDR3 sequence reads: CASSRGGELFF. CDR3 bases: TGTGCCAGCAGTCGGGGCGGGGAGCTGTTTTTT.

There are a few counts of this clone. V is TRBV5-4 and J is TRBJ2-7; D ambiguous. From germline, CDR1 is SGHNT and CDR2 YYREEE (reference sequence). Trimming stripped 1 base from V and 6 bases from J, with 8 bases between. The CDR3 has 12 amino acids. The DNA of the CDR3 is TGTGCCAGCAGCTTGTCAGGTCCCGAGCAGTACTTC. Translated: CASSLSGPEQYF.

The CDR3: CASSVETGGTGELFF. The CDR3 DNA is TGTGCCAGCAGCGTAGAGACAGGGGGGACCGGGGAGCTGTTTTTT. The genes are TRBV9 and TRBJ2-2; 9 nucleotides agree with TRBD1. This CDR3 contains 15 residues. Per germline, CDR1 SGDLS and CDR2 YYNGEE. Losses at the gene ends were 0 bases for V and 5 bases for J; bases not matched to a gene: 2.

This chain connects TRBV6-5 to TRBJ2-7; D perhaps matches TRBD2 (5 bases). The germline gives CDR1 MNHEY, CDR2 SVGAGI. The CDR3 runs to 13 residues. Trimming removed 5 bases at V and 5 bases at J, with 13 bases between. This CDR3 is CASSPRGFHEQYF. CDR3 DNA: TGTGCCAGCAGTCCTCGGGGTTTCCACGAGCAGTACTTC.

The chain uses TRBV4-3 and TRBJ1-3; tentatively, D is TRBD1 (6 bases). Per germline, CDR1 LGHNA and CDR2 YSLEER. V lost 0 bases to trimming and J lost 6 bases, with 9 bases between them. The CDR3 has 14 residues. The CDR3 protein is CASSQDSGANTIYF. CDR3 coding DNA: TGCGCCAGCAGCCAAGACTCAGGGGCAAACACCATATATTTT.

This clone occurred once. The chain uses TRBV6-1 and TRBJ1-5; D possibly corresponds to TRBD1 (6 bases). This CDR3 is 14 amino acids long. V was cut by 7 bases and J by 0 bases, with 10 bases left in between. Germline assignment: CDR1 MNHNS and CDR2 SASEGT. The CDR3 sequence: CASTGTPSNQPQHF. As DNA, the CDR3 is TGTGCCAGCACCGGGACACCTAGCAATCAGCCCCAGCATTTT.

The chain couples TRBV5-1 to TRBJ1-2; possibly TRBD1 for D (6 bases). The CDR3 runs 14 residues. Trimming shortened V by 0 bases and J by 4 bases, and 10 bases separated the two germline ends. CDR1 is SGHRS and CDR2 is YFSETQ in the germline V gene. This CDR3 is CASSLDRAIYGYTF. The DNA of the CDR3 is TGCGCCAGCAGCTTGGACAGGGCCATCTATGGCTACACCTTC.